This T cell receptor (beta chain) was sequenced in a study of blood T cells in healthy people across ages. Ten or more counts support this clonotype. Alongside a J-beta primer mix, a sample-barcoded 5' primer served in a second PCR lasting about 7 to 11 cycles. One entry per CDR3 protein results from TCRdb running MiXCR on the 5' RACE reads. Among some 1.5 million distinct CDR3 sequences listed, approximately 30% were seen once. V was clipped by 4 bases and J by 6 bases; unmatched bases: 10. The CDR3 runs to 15 residues. Germline loops: CDR1 MNHEY, CDR2 SVGAGI. The receptor was derived from a woman under 40 in good health. The source material was blood. V usage is TRBV6-5 and J usage is TRBJ2-7; 9 bases fit TRBD2. The CDR3 region has the DNA TGTGCCAGCAGTTCCCCCGGGACTAGCCAAAGCGAGCAGTACTTC. Its protein product is CASSSPGTSQSEQYF.